This T cell receptor (beta chain) was recorded in a study of blood T cell repertoires in COVID-19. Original analysis: Nucleated cell counts were estimated from reference gene primer amplification. The assay was immunoSEQ multiplex PCR, and TCRdb's table has in-frame clones only and misses some. The DNA was the basis for D and trimming; V, J and clone size are from that table. The sample has about 100,000 clones; over 75% are singletons. Germline V gives CDR1 MRHNA, CDR2 SNTAGT. V was clipped by 6 bases and J by 1 base; unmatched bases: 2. The CDR3 is 14 amino acids. J is TRBJ2-2 and V is TRBV6-4; 7 bases map to TRBD1. The TCR was taken from a man in his sixties with acute or convalescent COVID-19. The sequenced material came from peripheral blood. CDR3 nucleotide sequence: TGTGCCAGCAGCCGGGACAGGAACACCGGGGAGCTGTTTTTT. This translates into CASSRDRNTGELFF.